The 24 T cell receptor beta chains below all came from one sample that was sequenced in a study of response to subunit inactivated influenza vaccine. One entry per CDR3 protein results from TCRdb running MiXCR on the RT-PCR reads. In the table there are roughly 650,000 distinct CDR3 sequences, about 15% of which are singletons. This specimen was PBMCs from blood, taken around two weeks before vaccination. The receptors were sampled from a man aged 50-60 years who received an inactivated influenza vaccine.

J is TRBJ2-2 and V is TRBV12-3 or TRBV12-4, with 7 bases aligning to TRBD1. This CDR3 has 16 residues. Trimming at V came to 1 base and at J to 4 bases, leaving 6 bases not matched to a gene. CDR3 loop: CASSLVGPGGTGELFF. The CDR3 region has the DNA TGTGCCAGCAGTTTAGTAGGTCCAGGGGGCACCGGGGAGCTGTTTTTT.

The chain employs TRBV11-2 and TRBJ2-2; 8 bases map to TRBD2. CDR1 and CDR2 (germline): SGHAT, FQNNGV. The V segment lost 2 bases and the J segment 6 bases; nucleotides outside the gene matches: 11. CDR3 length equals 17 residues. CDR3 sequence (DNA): TGTGCCAGCAGCTTACAAAGGGTAGCGGGGTTGTCCGGGGAGCTGTTTTTT. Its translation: CASSLQRVAGLSGELFF.

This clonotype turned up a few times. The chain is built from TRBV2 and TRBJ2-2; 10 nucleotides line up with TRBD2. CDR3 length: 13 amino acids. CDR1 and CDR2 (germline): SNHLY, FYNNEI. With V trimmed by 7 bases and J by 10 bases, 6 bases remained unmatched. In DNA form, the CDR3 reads TGTGCCAGCAACAGCGGGGGGGCCTTGGAGCTGTTTTTT. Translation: CASNSGGALELFF. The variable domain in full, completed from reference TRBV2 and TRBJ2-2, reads EPEVTQTPSHQVTQMGQEVILRCVPISNHLYFYWYRQILGQKVEFLVSFYNNEISEKSEIFDDQFSVERPDGSNFTLKIRSTKLEDSAMYFCASNSGGALELFFGEGSRLTVL.

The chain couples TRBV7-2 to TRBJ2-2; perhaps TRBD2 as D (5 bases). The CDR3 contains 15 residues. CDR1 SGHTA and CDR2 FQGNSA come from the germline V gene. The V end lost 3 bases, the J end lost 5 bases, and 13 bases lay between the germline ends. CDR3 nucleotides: TGTGCCAGCAGCTTTCGTTTTAGAGGGACCGGGGAGCTGTTTTTT. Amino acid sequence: CASSFRFRGTGELFF.

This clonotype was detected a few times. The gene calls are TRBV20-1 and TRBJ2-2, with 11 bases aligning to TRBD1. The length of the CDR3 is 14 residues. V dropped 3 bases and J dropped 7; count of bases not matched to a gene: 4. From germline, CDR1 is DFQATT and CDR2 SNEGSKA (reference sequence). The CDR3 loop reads CSASPGQGVGELFF. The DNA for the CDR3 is TGCAGTGCTAGCCCGGGACAGGGGGTCGGGGAGCTGTTTTTT.

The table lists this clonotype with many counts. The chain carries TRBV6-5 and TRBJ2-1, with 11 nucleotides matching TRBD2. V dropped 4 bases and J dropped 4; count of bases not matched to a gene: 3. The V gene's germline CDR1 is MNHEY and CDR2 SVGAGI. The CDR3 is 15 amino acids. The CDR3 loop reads CASSSGTSGYNEQFF. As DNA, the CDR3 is TGTGCCAGCAGTTCCGGGACTAGCGGATACAATGAGCAGTTCTTC.

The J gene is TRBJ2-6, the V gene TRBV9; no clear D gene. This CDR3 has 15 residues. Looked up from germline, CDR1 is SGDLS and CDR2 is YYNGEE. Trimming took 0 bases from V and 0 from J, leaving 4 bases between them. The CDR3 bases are TGTGCCAGCAGCGTAGCGGGCTCTGGGGCCAACGTCCTGACTTTC. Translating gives CASSVAGSGANVLTF.

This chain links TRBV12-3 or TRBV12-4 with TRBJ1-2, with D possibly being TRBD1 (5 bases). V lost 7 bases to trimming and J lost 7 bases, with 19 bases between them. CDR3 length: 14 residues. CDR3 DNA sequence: TGTGCCAGCAACCCCACCCCCCGGGGGGTTGGCTACACCTTC. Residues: CASNPTPRGVGYTF.

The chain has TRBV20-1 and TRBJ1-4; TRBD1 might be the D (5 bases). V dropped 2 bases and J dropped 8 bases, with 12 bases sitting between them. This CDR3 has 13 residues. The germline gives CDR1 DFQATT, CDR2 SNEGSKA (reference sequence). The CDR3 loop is CSARTGLGEKLFF. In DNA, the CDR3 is TGCAGTGCTAGAACGGGGCTAGGGGAAAAACTGTTTTTT.

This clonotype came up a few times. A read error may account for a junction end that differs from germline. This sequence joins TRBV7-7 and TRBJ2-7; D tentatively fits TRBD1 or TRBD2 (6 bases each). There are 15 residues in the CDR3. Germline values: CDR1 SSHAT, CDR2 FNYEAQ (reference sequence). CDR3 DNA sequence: TGTGCTAGCAGCCCTCAAGGACAGCCTGGGGGGGAGCAGTACTTC. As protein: CASSPQGQPGGEQYF.

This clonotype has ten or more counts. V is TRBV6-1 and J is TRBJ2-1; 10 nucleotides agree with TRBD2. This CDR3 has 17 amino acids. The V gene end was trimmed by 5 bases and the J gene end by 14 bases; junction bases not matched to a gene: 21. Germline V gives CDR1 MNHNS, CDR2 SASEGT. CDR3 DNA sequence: TGTGCCAGCAGTCCTTGGACAGGCTCTACTACCGGGACTAGCGAGTTCTTC. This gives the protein CASSPWTGSTTGTSEFF.

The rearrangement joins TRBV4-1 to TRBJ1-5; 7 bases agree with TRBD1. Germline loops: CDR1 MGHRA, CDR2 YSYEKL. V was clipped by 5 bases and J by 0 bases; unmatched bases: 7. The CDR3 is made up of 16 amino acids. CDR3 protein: CASSVGQAYSNQPQHF. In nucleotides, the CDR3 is TGCGCCAGCAGCGTCGGACAGGCATATAGCAATCAGCCCCAGCATTTT.

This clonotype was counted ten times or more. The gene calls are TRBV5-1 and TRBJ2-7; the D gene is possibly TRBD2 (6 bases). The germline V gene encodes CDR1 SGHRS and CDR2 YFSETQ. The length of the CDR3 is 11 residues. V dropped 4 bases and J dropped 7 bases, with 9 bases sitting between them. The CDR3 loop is CASSGDSEQYF. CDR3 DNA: TGCGCCAGCAGCGGGGACTCGGAGCAGTACTTC.

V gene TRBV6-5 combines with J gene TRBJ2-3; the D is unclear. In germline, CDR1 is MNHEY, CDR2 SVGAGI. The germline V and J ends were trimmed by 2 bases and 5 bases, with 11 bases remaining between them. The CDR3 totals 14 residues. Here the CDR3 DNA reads TGTGCCAGCAGTTACGATATTCGCCAAGATACGCAGTATTTT. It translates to CASSYDIRQDTQYF.

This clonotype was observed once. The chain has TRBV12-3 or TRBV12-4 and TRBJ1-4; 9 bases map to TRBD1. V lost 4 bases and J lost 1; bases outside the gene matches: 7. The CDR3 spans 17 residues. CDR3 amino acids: CASSYGQGWRTNEKLFF. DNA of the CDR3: TGTGCCAGCAGTTACGGACAGGGGTGGAGAACTAATGAAAAACTGTTTTTT.

The CDR3 DNA reads TGTGCCAGCAGTTTCCACCCTACTCATTACAATGAGCAGTTCTTC. Amino acid sequence: CASSFHPTHYNEQFF. V is TRBV27 and J is TRBJ2-1; no clear D. The ends were cut back, 3 bases at V and 4 bases at J, with 13 bases in the middle. The CDR3 is 15 residues long. The germline V gene encodes CDR1 MNHEY and CDR2 SMNVEV (reference sequence).

The CDR3 DNA reads TGTGCCAGCAGCTTATATGCAGGGGCGATTGACGGGGAGCTGTTTTTT. Amino acid sequence: CASSLYAGAIDGELFF. This chain uses TRBV11-2 with TRBJ2-2; TRBD1 is a possible D gene (6 bases). Germline V gives CDR1 SGHAT, CDR2 FQNNGV. The CDR3 has 16 residues. The ends were cut back, 2 bases at V and 7 bases at J, with 17 bases in the middle.

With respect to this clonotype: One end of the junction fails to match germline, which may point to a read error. The CDR3 nucleotides are TGTGCCAGAAGTTACTTGCCTGGGTCGGGCGGGGAGCTGTTTTTT. Translation gives CARSYLPGSGGELFF. The chain recombines TRBV6-5 with TRBJ2-2; D remains ambiguous. Germline assignment: CDR1 MNHEY and CDR2 SVGAGI. The CDR3 has 15 residues.

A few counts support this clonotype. The chain's CDR3 is CASSLNRLAGGPTWQYF. CDR3 nucleotide sequence: TGCGCCAGCAGCTTGAATCGTTTGGCAGGGGGCCCCACGTGGCAGTACTTC. This chain connects TRBV5-1 to TRBJ2-7, with 8 bases that match TRBD1. Per the germline V gene, CDR1 is SGHRS and CDR2 is YFSETQ. The junction had 18 bases not matched to a gene; V was cut back by 1 base and J by 9 bases. The CDR3 covers 17 residues.

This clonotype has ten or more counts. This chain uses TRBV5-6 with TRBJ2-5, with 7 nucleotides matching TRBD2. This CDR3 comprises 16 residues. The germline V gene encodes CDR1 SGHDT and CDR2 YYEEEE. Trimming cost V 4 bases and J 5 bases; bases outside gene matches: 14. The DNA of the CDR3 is TGTGCCAGCAGCCCCGGGGAGCGGGGACTTCTCGAGACCCAGTACTTC. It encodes CASSPGERGLLETQYF.

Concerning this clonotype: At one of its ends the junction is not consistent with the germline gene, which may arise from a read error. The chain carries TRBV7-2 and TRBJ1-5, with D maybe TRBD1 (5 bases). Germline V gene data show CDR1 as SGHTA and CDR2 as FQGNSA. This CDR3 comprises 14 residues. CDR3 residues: CDSSSTGTNQPQHF. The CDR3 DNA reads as TGTGACAGCAGCTCTACGGGGACGAATCAGCCCCAGCATTTT.

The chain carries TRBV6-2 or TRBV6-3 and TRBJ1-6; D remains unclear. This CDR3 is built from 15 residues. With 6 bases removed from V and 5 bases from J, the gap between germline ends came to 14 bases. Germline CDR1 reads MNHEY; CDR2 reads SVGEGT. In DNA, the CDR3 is TGTGCCAGCAGACCAGACGGCCCGAATAATTCACCCCTCCACTTT. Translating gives CASRPDGPNNSPLHF.

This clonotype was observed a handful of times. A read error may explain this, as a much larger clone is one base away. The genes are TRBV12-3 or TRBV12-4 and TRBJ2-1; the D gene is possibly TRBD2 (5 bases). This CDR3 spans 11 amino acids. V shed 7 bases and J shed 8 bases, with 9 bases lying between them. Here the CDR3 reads CASTIGDEQFF. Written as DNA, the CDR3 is TGTGCCAGCACCATCGGGGATGAGCAGTTCTTC.

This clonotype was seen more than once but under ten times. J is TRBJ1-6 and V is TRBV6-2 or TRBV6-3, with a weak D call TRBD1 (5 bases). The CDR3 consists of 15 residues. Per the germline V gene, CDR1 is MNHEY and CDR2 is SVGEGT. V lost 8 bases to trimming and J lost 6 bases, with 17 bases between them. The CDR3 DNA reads TGTGCCAGCGACCTTAGGACGGGGGGTAATTCACCCCTCCACTTT. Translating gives CASDLRTGGNSPLHF.